Following are 3 T cell receptor beta chains from one sample sequenced in a study of cytomegalovirus exposure and HLA in healthy donors. A multiplex PCR was run with 60 Vbeta primers and 13 Jbeta primers. Profiled with immunoSEQ multiplex PCR; TCRdb holds only in-frame clones, not every one. The sample lists around 130,000 clones; 70% to 85% were seen once. The source material was PBMCs. Source of these receptors: a woman in her late teens or twenties in good health and CMV-seropositive.

On this clone itself: The junction shows a germline mismatch at one end, possibly a read error. The V call is TRBV29-1, the J call TRBJ1-2; 8 bases line up with TRBD1. CDR3 length: 13 amino acids. The germline V gene has CDR1 SQVTM and CDR2 ANQGSEA. In DNA form, the CDR3 reads TGCAGCGTTGACCAGGGGGCAAACTATGACTACACCTTC. Its translation: CSVDQGANYDYTF.

This clone appeared once. The chain couples TRBV6-4 to TRBJ2-1; 15 bases agree with TRBD2. CDR3 length: 15 residues. The V and J ends lost 6 bases and 5 bases, in that order; junction bases with no gene match: 2. Germline CDR1 is MRHNA and CDR2 is SNTAGT. Written as DNA, the CDR3 is TGTGCCAGCAGCGGGACTAGCGGGGGGAACAATGAGCAGTTCTTC. Translated: CASSGTSGGNNEQFF.

This clone occurred once. This chain links TRBV10-3 with TRBJ1-1; D remains unclear. V was pared by 3 bases and J by 5 bases, with 7 bases between. The CDR3 is made up of 12 amino acids. Germline CDR1 reads ENHRY; CDR2 reads SYGVKD. The CDR3 loop is CAISEGETEAFF. The CDR3 bases are TGTGCCATCAGTGAAGGAGAAACTGAAGCTTTCTTT.